The rows below give T cell receptor beta chains drawn from one sample of a study of blood T cell repertoires in COVID-19. Data came from immunoSEQ multiplex PCR; TCRdb stores just in-frame clones and leaves some out. This table has nearly 350,000 clones, roughly 86% appearing once. Source material: peripheral blood. The receptors were gathered from a woman between 65 and 79 years old with COVID-19, enrolled during active disease. Both conserved end residues are part of each CDR3. The D gene is left open where the match is weak. Size is stated for part of the rows, as once, few or many counts, or as a class when the clone is expanded.

TGTGCCAGCTGGGGCGGGGGGCCCTTGAATGAGCAGTTCTTC	CASWGGGPLNEQFF	TRBD2	TRBV27	TRBJ2-1	.
TGTGCCAGCAGCCAAGAGGACAGAACTGAAGCTTTCTTT	CASSQEDRTEAFF	.	TRBV3-1/TRBV3-2	TRBJ1-1	few
TGCAGCGTTGGCGTAGGGACAGGGGGCGGTCAGCCCCAGCATTTT	CSVGVGTGGGQPQHF	TRBD1	TRBV29-1	TRBJ1-5	few
TGTGCCAGCAGCTCCAGACAGGGATCCACCGGGGAGCTGTTTTTT	CASSSRQGSTGELFF	TRBD1	TRBV3-1/TRBV3-2	TRBJ2-2	.
TGTGCCAGCAGCTTAGGGGCGGACGTCGCCTTC	CASSLGADVAF	.	TRBV5-6	TRBJ1-2	.
TGTGCCAGCAGCGGGCAGGCGTTTAACTATGGCTACACCTTC	CASSGQAFNYGYTF	.	TRBV9	TRBJ1-2	.
TGTGCCAGCCAACCTAGGGGGACAGCTTTCTTT	CASQPRGTAFF	.	TRBV2	TRBJ1-1	.
TGTGCCAGCAGTGAAGGGCAGACCGGGGAGCTGTTTTTT	CASSEGQTGELFF	.	TRBV2	TRBJ2-2	.
TGTGCCAGCAGCCTCATGACAGGGGACTATGGCTACACCTTC	CASSLMTGDYGYTF	TRBD1	TRBV7-2	TRBJ1-2	.
TGTGCCAGTAGAACGACAGGGGACACAGATACGCAGTATTTT	CASRTTGDTDTQYF	TRBD1	TRBV19	TRBJ2-3	once
TGCGCCAGCAGCCCATCCGGGACAGGGGGCACTGAAGCTTTCTTT	CASSPSGTGGTEAFF	TRBD1	TRBV4-3	TRBJ1-1	.
TGTGCCAGTAGTATAATGAAGGGGGTGACTGAAGCTTTCTTT	CASSIMKGVTEAFF	.	TRBV19	TRBJ1-1	.
TGCGCCAGCAGCCAAGGGCTGGACAGGGCGGGTGAGCAGTACTTC	CASSQGLDRAGEQYF	TRBD1	TRBV4-1	TRBJ2-7	once
TGTGCCAGCAGCCAAGCCCCGGGTAACACTGAAGCTTTCTTT	CASSQAPGNTEAFF	.	TRBV4-2	TRBJ1-1	.
TGTGCCAGCAGCCAGGGAACGGCCTCCTTTGGCTACACCTTC	CASSQGTASFGYTF	.	TRBV7-9	TRBJ1-2	.
TGTGCCTGGAGTGTACAGGGGGGTAACACTGAAGCTTTCTTT	CAWSVQGGNTEAFF	TRBD1	TRBV30	TRBJ1-1	once
TGTGCCAGCAGTCCCCTCCGGGGACTTAGCACAGATACGCAGTATTTT	CASSPLRGLSTDTQYF	.	TRBV27	TRBJ2-3	.
TGTGCCAGCAGCAAAGACCTTTACGAAGGAGGAGGGAGCTCTGAAGCTTTCTTT	CASSKDLYEGGGSSEAFF	.	TRBV21-1	TRBJ1-1	.
TGTGCCAGTAATCGAAGAGCGAACACTGAAGCTTTCTTT	CASNRRANTEAFF	.	TRBV19	TRBJ1-1	.
TGCGCCAGCGGGGGGACCACAGATACGCAGTATTTT	CASGGTTDTQYF	.	TRBV10-1	TRBJ2-3	.
TGTGCCATCAGTGATAGACAGGGTAACACTGAAGCTTTCTTT	CAISDRQGNTEAFF	TRBD1	TRBV10-3	TRBJ1-1	.
TGTGCCAGCAGCCCCCGGCCCGCGGGGGCCGATGAGCAGTTCTTC	CASSPRPAGADEQFF	.	TRBV9	TRBJ2-1	.
TGTGCCAGCAGCTCAGGCCCGGGAAACACTGAAGCTTTCTTT	CASSSGPGNTEAFF	.	TRBV7-9	TRBJ1-1	.
TGTGCCTGGCACCGTGAGGGGAACACCGGGGAGCTGTTTTTT	CAWHREGNTGELFF	.	TRBV30	TRBJ2-2	.
TGTGCCAGTAACATACAGGGAGGGAGCAATCAGCCCCAGCATTTT	CASNIQGGSNQPQHF	.	TRBV19	TRBJ1-5	.
TGTGCCAGCAGCCCTAGCGGAAGCTCCTACGAGCAGTACTTC	CASSPSGSSYEQYF	TRBD2	TRBV7-2	TRBJ2-7	once
TGTGCCAGTGGGACGACAGGAAACACCGGGGAGCTGTTTTTT	CASGTTGNTGELFF	.	TRBV19	TRBJ2-2	.
TGTGCCACCAGCAGAGATCGAGGCTCTGGAAACACCATATATTTT	CATSRDRGSGNTIYF	.	TRBV15	TRBJ1-3	few
TGTGCCAGCAGTTACGGGGACAGGAGCTCCTACGAGCAGTACTTC	CASSYGDRSSYEQYF	TRBD1	TRBV6-5	TRBJ2-7	many
TGTGCCAGCAGCTTAGCACAGTCACCCCTCCACTTT	CASSLAQSPLHF	.	TRBV7-9	TRBJ1-6	.
TGTGCCAGCAGCCAAACTAAACCTTCAGGGACAGGGTATAATCAGCCCCAGCATTTT	CASSQTKPSGTGYNQPQHF	TRBD1	TRBV27	TRBJ1-5	once
TGTGCCAGCAGCCATAACAGGGGTACGGCTTTCTTT	CASSHNRGTAFF	TRBD1	TRBV12-3/TRBV12-4	TRBJ1-1	.
TGCAGCGGCCGGTCTGCCTCTAATGAAAAACTGTTTTTT	CSGRSASNEKLFF	.	TRBV29-1	TRBJ1-4	.
TGTGCCAGCAGCTTAGCGGGGGTTACTGAAGCTTTCTTT	CASSLAGVTEAFF	.	TRBV13	TRBJ1-1	.
TGTGCCAGCAGTTTACGGTGGGGGGTGCCCTACAATGAGCAGTTCTTC	CASSLRWGVPYNEQFF	.	TRBV28	TRBJ2-1	.
TGTGCCATCAGTGAGTCTTCCGGACAGGGGTTATCTGAAGCTTTCTTT	CAISESSGQGLSEAFF	TRBD1	TRBV10-3	TRBJ1-1	.
TGCGCCAGCAGCCCCCGGGGATCCTCTGGGGCCAACGTCCTGACTTTC	CASSPRGSSGANVLTF	.	TRBV5-1	TRBJ2-6	once
TGTGCCAGCAGCGTACCTAGCGGGGGAGGCTCCTACAATGAGCAGTTCTTC	CASSVPSGGGSYNEQFF	TRBD2	TRBV9	TRBJ2-1	.
TGTGCCAGCAGCCCCAGGCTAAATGAAAAACTGTTTTTT	CASSPRLNEKLFF	.	TRBV12-3/TRBV12-4	TRBJ1-4	.
TGTGCCAGCAGCATCGGGACAGGGTTCTACGAGCAGTACTTC	CASSIGTGFYEQYF	TRBD1	TRBV6-6	TRBJ2-7	.
TGTGCCAGCAGTGAACGGAGCTCGAACACTGAAGCTTTCTTT	CASSERSSNTEAFF	.	TRBV2	TRBJ1-1	once